The 30 T cell receptor beta chains below were found in one sample sequenced in a study of shared T cell receptors in the human thymus (dated by TCRdb to the early 2020s). The library was produced with the immunoSEQ multiplex PCR assay. Entries here come from immuneACCESS through TCRdb and include only in-frame sequences with V and J called. Some clones fail to appear in such tables; in the studies checked, an unresolved V gene covers under half of the shortfall, and the cause of the remainder is unknown. In this sample the table shows 700,000 to 750,000 clones, 80% to 90% of which occur a single time. More than 0.008% of the sample is taken by the ten largest. The same sample was also used in a study of human thymus T cells.

Sequenced: thymocytes. These receptors were collected from a girl under two years old with a congenital heart defect. Donor details come from another sample of the same person, matched by shared clones.

This chain uses TRBV6-1 with TRBJ1-4; D may be TRBD1 (6 bases). V was cut by 1 base and J by 10 bases, with 13 bases left in between. The germline CDR1 and CDR2 sequences are MNHNS and SASEGT. This CDR3 region has 14 residues. The CDR3, as DNA: TGTGCCAGCAGTGAAGGGGCAGGGGAGGGAAAACTGTTTTTT. Its translation: CASSEGAGEGKLFF.

The rearrangement uses TRBV7-9 and TRBJ1-1, with TRBD1 matching over 11 bases. Germline V gene lookup returns CDR1 SEHNR and CDR2 FQNEAQ (reference sequence). Trimming took 5 bases from V and 0 from J; bases not matched to a gene: 8. The CDR3 length is 17 residues. In DNA form, the CDR3 reads TGTGCCAGCAGCCCGGACAGGGGGCCTGAAGTGAACACTGAAGCTTTCTTT. Translated, it gives CASSPDRGPEVNTEAFF.

The chain joins TRBV9 to TRBJ1-3, with TRBD1 matching over 9 bases. This CDR3 is built from 15 residues. V lost 0 bases and J lost 7; bases outside the gene matches: 5. Germline CDR1 reads SGDLS; CDR2 reads YYNGEE. The CDR3 loop reads CASSVEDRGVNTIYF. Here the CDR3 DNA reads TGTGCCAGCAGCGTAGAGGACAGGGGTGTTAACACCATATATTTT. Looking up the rest from reference TRBV9 and TRBJ1-3 gives the full variable domain: DSGVTQTPKHLITATGQRVTLRCSPRSGDLSVYWYQQSLDQGLQFLIQYYNGEERAKGNILERFSAQQFPDLHSELNLSSLELGDSALYFCASSVEDRGVNTIYFGEGSWLTVV.

This chain links TRBV15 with TRBJ2-1; TRBD1 might be the D (5 bases). The CDR3 is 17 amino acids. Germline V gene sequence: CDR1 LNHNV, CDR2 YYDKDF (reference sequence). The ends were cut back, 0 bases at V and 3 bases at J, with 15 bases in the middle. CDR3 DNA sequence: TGTGCCACCAGCAGAGAGATGCGTTGGGGCAGCTACAATGAGCAGTTCTTC. Translation: CATSREMRWGSYNEQFF.

The chain joins TRBV4-1 to TRBJ2-6; possible D gene TRBD2, 5 bases. V dropped 7 bases and J dropped 0 bases, with 10 bases sitting between them. CDR1 MGHRA and CDR2 YSYEKL come from the germline V gene. This CDR3 is built from 15 residues. The CDR3 DNA is TGCGCCAGCACCCCGAGGGCCTCTGGGGCCAACGTCCTGACTTTC. It codes for CASTPRASGANVLTF.

The CDR3 sequence: CASSGQGNGYTF. CDR3 DNA sequence: TGTGCCAGCTCCGGACAGGGGAATGGCTACACCTTC. The genes are TRBV7-2 and TRBJ1-2, with TRBD1 matching 9 bases. The germline V gene encodes CDR1 SGHTA and CDR2 FQGNSA. With V trimmed by 8 bases and J by 6 bases, 4 bases remained unmatched. The CDR3 length is 12 residues.

The J gene is TRBJ1-4, the V gene TRBV6-1; D not resolved. This CDR3 is 14 amino acids long. The V gene lost 10 bases and the J gene lost 2 bases, with 14 bases spanning the gap. Germline CDR1 MNHNS, CDR2 SASEGT. The CDR3 DNA reads TGTGCCACCCGGACTGGTCGGACTAATGAAAAACTGTTTTTT. It translates to CATRTGRTNEKLFF.

As regards this clone: The same CDR3 arises from other DNA sequences in this sample as well. V and J are TRBV5-1 and TRBJ1-2; 8 bases agree with TRBD1. The CDR3 consists of 12 residues. The V gene's germline CDR1 is SGHRS and CDR2 YFSETQ. V trimming: 1 base; J trimming: 8 bases; junction bases outside the gene matches: 1. Here the CDR3 reads CASSLTGGGYTF. CDR3 nucleotides: TGCGCCAGCAGCTTGACAGGGGGGGGCTACACCTTC.

The V gene is TRBV5-1, the J gene TRBJ2-5; 8 nucleotides line up with TRBD2. Germline V gene data show CDR1 as SGHRS and CDR2 as YFSETQ. V gave up 0 bases and J gave up 2 bases; unmatched junction bases: 6. This CDR3 is 16 amino acids long. CDR3 loop: CASSLAAGGGQETQYF. The DNA for the CDR3 is TGCGCCAGCAGCTTGGCCGCGGGCGGGGGGCAAGAGACCCAGTACTTC.

The rearrangement uses TRBV7-9 and TRBJ1-1; possible D gene TRBD1, 6 bases. This CDR3 is built from 15 residues. Trimming pared 5 bases from V and 7 bases from J, leaving 20 bases between. Germline assignment: CDR1 SEHNR and CDR2 FQNEAQ (reference sequence). CDR3 loop: CASSPGRGIYVEAFF. CDR3 nucleotides: TGTGCCAGCAGCCCAGGGAGGGGGATATACGTTGAAGCTTTCTTT.

A single count supports this clone. This rearrangement joins TRBV2 to TRBJ2-3, with 12 bases aligning to TRBD1. V trimming: 1 base; J trimming: 5 bases; junction bases outside the gene matches: 4. Germline values: CDR1 SNHLY, CDR2 FYNNEI. This CDR3 has 16 amino acids. DNA for the CDR3: TGTGCCAGCAGTGAAGTGGGACAGGGGGCAGGAGATACGCAGTATTTT. Its protein is CASSEVGQGAGDTQYF.

Only one count was recorded for this clone. J is TRBJ1-3 and V is TRBV10-2, with 7 bases lining up with TRBD1. This CDR3 region has 15 residues. V gave up 11 bases and J gave up 2 bases; unmatched junction bases: 12. Germline lookup yields CDR1 WSHSY and CDR2 SAAADI. The CDR3 spells CAATHEGATGNTIYF. In nucleotides, the CDR3 is TGCGCCGCAACCCACGAGGGGGCTACTGGAAACACCATATATTTT.

This sequence joins TRBV27 and TRBJ1-1; D not resolved. CDR1 and CDR2 from the germline V gene are MNHEY and SMNVEV (reference sequence). V dropped 7 bases and J dropped 1 base, with 10 bases sitting between them. CDR3 length equals 13 residues. CDR3 bases: TGTGCCAGCACTGGGAGATGGAACACTGAAGCTTTCTTT. Protein sequence: CASTGRWNTEAFF.

The V gene is TRBV5-4, the J gene TRBJ1-1; D possibly corresponds to TRBD1 (5 bases). Trimming cost V 5 bases and J 4 bases, with 27 bases left between them. Germline CDR1 is SGHNT and CDR2 is YYREEE (reference sequence). The CDR3 extends over 18 amino acids. CDR3 coding DNA: TGTGCCAGCAGTTATGAAGACAGTAGGAAACCCCCGGTCACTGAAGCTTTCTTT. Translating gives CASSYEDSRKPPVTEAFF.

This chain links TRBV5-1 with TRBJ2-5, with D tentatively TRBD2 (6 bases). The J call may not be correct, given that the DNA end is closer to TRBJ2-7. The germline CDR1 and CDR2 sequences are SGHRS and YFSETQ. CDR3 length: 17 amino acids. The CDR3 coding sequence is TGCGCCAGCAGCTTGTACGTCCCGGACGGAGGGTCCTACGAGCAGTACTTC. The encoded protein is CASSLYVPDGGSYEQYF.

The rearrangement links TRBV18 to TRBJ2-7; 9 nucleotides align to TRBD2. Trimming at V came to 1 base and at J to 3 bases, leaving 4 bases not matched to a gene. The CDR3 consists of 15 residues. Germline CDR1 reads KGHSH; CDR2 reads LQKENI. The CDR3 bases are TGTGCCAGCTCACCACTAGCGGGGGCCCACTACGAGCAGTACTTC. Its translation: CASSPLAGAHYEQYF.

The genes are TRBV5-1 and TRBJ1-3; D gene ambiguous. The CDR3 totals 16 residues. Germline lookup yields CDR1 SGHRS and CDR2 YFSETQ. V was cut by 2 bases and J by 7 bases, with 19 bases left in between. The CDR3 nucleotides read TGCGCCAGCAGCTTTTTCACGGGTCAGCCACTTAACACCATATATTTT. It translates to CASSFFTGQPLNTIYF.

This chain links TRBV4-3 with TRBJ2-7; possible D gene TRBD2, 6 bases. Germline V gene sequence: CDR1 LGHNA, CDR2 YSLEER. V lost 2 bases and J 4 bases, leaving 9 bases between the germline ends. The CDR3 totals 13 residues. The CDR3 coding sequence is TGCGCCAGCAGCCAACCAGGGACTTACGAGCAGTACTTC. It is translated as CASSQPGTYEQYF.

The chain recombines TRBV6-9 with TRBJ1-6, with D tentatively TRBD1 (5 bases). CDR1 MNHGY and CDR2 SVAAGI come from the germline V gene. The CDR3 is 11 residues long. V was trimmed by 9 bases and J by 13 bases, leaving 13 bases between them. As DNA, the CDR3 is TGTGCCAGTTGGGGCAGCGGGCCCCTCCACTTT. Its translation: CASWGSGPLHF.

The chain joins TRBV18 to TRBJ1-2; 11 bases agree with TRBD1. Germline V CDR1 and CDR2: KGHSH, LQKENI. This CDR3 has 17 residues. The V and J ends lost 0 bases and 4 bases, in that order; junction bases with no gene match: 7. In DNA form, the CDR3 reads TGTGCCAGCTCACCACCTTCCGGGACAGGGGGACTCTATGGCTACACCTTC. It is translated as CASSPPSGTGGLYGYTF. Filled out from reference TRBV18 and TRBJ1-2, the complete variable domain reads NAGVMQNPRHLVRRRGQEARLRCSPMKGHSHVYWYRQLPEEGLKFMVYLQKENIIDESGMPKERFSAEFPKEGPSILRIQQVVRGDSAAYFCASSPPSGTGGLYGYTFGSGTRLTVV.

This rearrangement joins TRBV29-1 to TRBJ2-5; a possible D gene is TRBD2 (6 bases). Germline assignment: CDR1 SQVTM and CDR2 ANQGSEA. The CDR3 length is 12 residues. Between the trimmed V and J ends, which lost 4 bases and 1 base, there was a span of 7 bases. As DNA, the CDR3 is TGCAGCGTTGTGCGGGGCCAAGAGACCCAGTACTTC. As protein: CSVVRGQETQYF.

The CDR3 DNA sequence: TGTGCCAGCAGCTTGATAGGAGTAGCGGGGACAGATACGCAGTATTTT. Protein product: CASSLIGVAGTDTQYF. The rearrangement joins TRBV7-6 to TRBJ2-3; 8 nucleotides align to TRBD2. Germline V gene sequence: CDR1 SGHVS, CDR2 FNYEAQ. The junction had 8 bases not matched to a gene; V was cut back by 3 bases and J by 3 bases. This CDR3 region has 16 residues.

The rearrangement links TRBV29-1 to TRBJ2-1; 7 positions match TRBD2. Unmatched junction bases numbered 9, after V lost 7 bases and J lost 0 bases. The CDR3 is 15 residues long. Germline V CDR1 and CDR2: SQVTM, ANQGSEA. The CDR3 region is CSDLTSPSSYNEQFF. CDR3 DNA sequence: TGCAGCGACCTGACTAGCCCTAGCTCCTACAATGAGCAGTTCTTC.

The CDR3 here is CASSPITSGGPTDTQYF. The CDR3 DNA reads as TGTGCCAGCAGTCCAATTACTAGCGGGGGCCCCACAGATACGCAGTATTTT. This sequence joins TRBV2 and TRBJ2-3, with TRBD2 matching 11 bases. Germline CDR1 SNHLY, CDR2 FYNNEI. The trim removed 5 bases at V and 2 bases at J, leaving 9 bases unmatched. The CDR3 runs to 17 residues.

The chain combines TRBV9 with TRBJ1-2; TRBD1 is a possible D gene (5 bases). The CDR3 contains 14 residues. Trimming left V 4 bases short and J 4 bases short, with 14 bases between. Germline assignment: CDR1 SGDLS and CDR2 YYNGEE. The chain's CDR3 is CASSQVGATYGYTF. The DNA of the CDR3 is TGTGCCAGCAGCCAGGTTGGGGCGACCTATGGCTACACCTTC.

The rearrangement joins TRBV2 to TRBJ1-5; TRBD1 agrees at 8 bases. Losses at the gene ends were 7 bases for V and 4 bases for J; bases not matched to a gene: 6. Per the germline V gene, CDR1 is SNHLY and CDR2 is FYNNEI. This CDR3 has 14 residues. CDR3: CASKLRTGNQPQHF. CDR3 coding DNA: TGTGCCAGCAAACTCAGGACAGGGAATCAGCCCCAGCATTTT.

The genes are TRBV27 and TRBJ1-6, with 7 bases aligning to TRBD1. This CDR3 is 15 amino acids long. The trim removed 9 bases at V and 10 bases at J, leaving 15 bases unmatched. The germline V gene has CDR1 MNHEY and CDR2 SMNVEV (reference sequence). The DNA for the CDR3 is TGTGCCAGACTGATCGACAGGGCTTGGGGGTCACCCCTCCACTTT. This encodes CARLIDRAWGSPLHF.

The rearrangement links TRBV28 to TRBJ2-7; 11 bases line up with TRBD2. V lost 6 bases and J lost 3; bases outside the gene matches: 7. CDR3 length equals 15 residues. The germline gives CDR1 MDHEN, CDR2 SYDVKM. CDR3 in DNA: TGTGCCAGCAGATTTTTAGCGGGGGGGATCTACGAGCAGTACTTC. Amino acid sequence: CASRFLAGGIYEQYF.

The genes are TRBV29-1 and TRBJ1-1; TRBD1 matches at 9 bases. Germline V gene data show CDR1 as SQVTM and CDR2 as ANQGSEA. The CDR3 has 13 amino acids. The CDR3 spells CSAGDRANTEAFF. For the CDR3, the DNA is TGCAGTGCGGGGGACAGGGCGAACACTGAAGCTTTCTTT.

In nucleotides, the CDR3 is TGCAGCGTAGAGGACACTTTAGAGCAGTACTTC. Amino acids: CSVEDTLEQYF. V gene TRBV29-1 combines with J gene TRBJ2-7; D possibly corresponds to TRBD1 (5 bases). Per the germline V gene, CDR1 is SQVTM and CDR2 is ANQGSEA. The CDR3 length is 11 residues. Trimming took off 6 bases at V and 7 bases at J, with 13 bases between the two ends.